The T cell receptor (beta chain) under discussion was sequenced for a study of blood T cells in healthy people across ages. Study findings and constraints: For the donors, CMV status was unknown and possibly confounded expanded clonotype changes.

Donation came from healthy Caucasian individuals in Russia who were aged 6 to 90. This clonotype was seen only a few times. What it recognizes is unknown. The use of a sample-barcoded 5' primer and a J-beta primer mix characterized a second PCR of about 7 to 12 cycles. TCRdb re-analysed the 5' RACE reads in MiXCR, keeping a single row per CDR3 protein. The sample consists of about 1.8 million distinct CDR3 sequences, about 50% of them appearing once. This clonotype was obtained from a woman in her forties in good health. Sequencing used blood.

The CDR3 region has the DNA TGCGCCAGCAGCCAGGCTGTCGGTAATTCACCCCTCCACTTT. It is translated as CASSQAVGNSPLHF. The chain links TRBV5-1 to TRBJ1-6; D gene uncertain. Germline V gene lookup returns CDR1 SGHRS and CDR2 YFSETQ. The ends were cut back, 4 bases at V and 6 bases at J, with 11 bases in the middle. This CDR3 region has 14 residues.